Shown below are 28 T cell receptor beta chains from a single sample sequenced in a study of blood T cell repertoires in COVID-19. Libraries were prepared by immunoSEQ multiplex PCR; TCRdb keeps only in-frame clonotypes and omits some of them. The table shows under 200,000 clones, with around 90% occurring only once. Sequencing was carried out using peripheral blood. The source of these receptors is a man aged 45-65 years with acute or convalescent COVID-19.

This clone appeared a few times. V gene TRBV15 combines with J gene TRBJ1-4; TRBD1 matches 8 bases. The germline CDR1 and CDR2 sequences are LNHNV and YYDKDF (reference sequence). Trimming at V came to 3 bases and at J to 4 bases, leaving 4 bases not matched to a gene. The CDR3 extends over 15 amino acids. The CDR3 reads CATSSDRGGNEKLFF. CDR3 in DNA: TGTGCCACCAGCAGTGACAGGGGAGGTAATGAAAAACTGTTTTTT.

The chain links TRBV19 to TRBJ1-2, with D possibly matching TRBD1 (6 bases). With 5 bases removed from V and 8 bases from J, the gap between germline ends came to 15 bases. This CDR3 has 13 amino acids. CDR1 LNHDA and CDR2 SQIVND come from the germline V gene (reference sequence). CDR3 coding DNA: TGTGCCAGTAGTGCCGGACAGCCCTCAGGCTACACCTTC. Translating gives CASSAGQPSGYTF.

The chain uses TRBV5-4 and TRBJ2-1; D might be TRBD1 (6 bases). The CDR3 contains 15 residues. The germline V and J ends were trimmed by 4 bases and 3 bases, with 14 bases remaining between them. The germline V gene encodes CDR1 SGHNT and CDR2 YYREEE (reference sequence). In DNA, the CDR3 is TGTGCCAGCAGCACGGACAGCTCCTACTACAATGAGCAGTTCTTC. Its protein product is CASSTDSSYYNEQFF.

This clone appeared a single time. The chain uses TRBV10-3 and TRBJ2-5; D is unclear. This CDR3 has 15 amino acids. The germline CDR1 and CDR2 sequences are ENHRY and SYGVKD. The V end lost 3 bases, the J end lost 3 bases, and 14 bases lay between the germline ends. The CDR3 DNA follows: TGTGCCATCAGTGATCTGGCTAGTCCGAAAGAGACCCAGTACTTC. Protein: CAISDLASPKETQYF.

The CDR3 is CASSDSEGIVNTEAFF. The CDR3 region has the DNA TGTGCCAGCAGTGACTCGGAGGGTATAGTAAACACTGAAGCTTTCTTT. This chain uses TRBV6-4 with TRBJ1-1; D ambiguous. CDR1 MRHNA and CDR2 SNTAGT come from the germline V gene. There are 16 residues in the CDR3. The V and J ends lost 0 bases and 2 bases respectively, with 13 bases between them.

CDR3 DNA: TGTGCCTGGAGTACAGACAACACCGGGGAGCTGTTTTTT. Translated: CAWSTDNTGELFF. V usage is TRBV30 and J usage is TRBJ2-2, with D hard to call. Looked up from germline, CDR1 is GTSNPN and CDR2 is SVGIG (reference sequence). This CDR3 spans 13 amino acids. The V end was cut by 2 bases, the J end by 2 bases, with 6 bases between. Based on the CDR3 plus reference TRBV30 and TRBJ2-2, the full variable domain is SQTIHQWPATLVQPVGSPLSLECTVEGTSNPNLYWYRQAAGRGLQLLFYSVGIGQISSEVPQNLSASRPQDRQFILSSKKLLLSDSGFYLCAWSTDNTGELFFGEGSRLTVL.

This chain connects TRBV30 to TRBJ2-5; weak D call: TRBD1 (5 bases). CDR3 size: 15 residues. Germline lookup yields CDR1 GTSNPN and CDR2 SVGIG (reference sequence). Trimming took 3 bases from V and 3 from J, leaving 17 bases between them. The CDR3 DNA follows: TGTGCCTGGAGGTATCGGTGGGGCCTGGAAGAGACCCAGTACTTC. It translates to CAWRYRWGLEETQYF.

This clone was recorded once. J is TRBJ2-5 and V is TRBV19; D may be TRBD2 (6 bases). Germline V gene data show CDR1 as LNHDA and CDR2 as SQIVND (reference sequence). The CDR3 runs 14 residues. The germline V and J ends were trimmed by 6 bases and 2 bases, with 13 bases remaining between them. The CDR3 DNA follows: TGTGCCAGTAGGTTAGGCGGGGATCAAGAGACCCAGTACTTC. Protein: CASRLGGDQETQYF.

V usage is TRBV27 and J usage is TRBJ1-2; the match to TRBD1 covers 9 bases. Germline CDR1 and CDR2: MNHEY and SMNVEV (reference sequence). This CDR3 has 14 residues. V lost 4 bases, J lost 1 base, and 1 base stayed unmatched. The CDR3 coding sequence is TGTGCCAGCAGTTCGACAGGGGGTAACTATGGCTACACCTTC. It translates to CASSSTGGNYGYTF.

The V call is TRBV4-1, the J call TRBJ2-5; 7 nucleotides agree with TRBD2. This CDR3 is built from 16 residues. Germline CDR1 MGHRA, CDR2 YSYEKL. With 4 bases clipped from V and 2 bases from J, the junction kept 10 bases outside the gene matches. CDR3 amino acids: CASSPGLVGRQETQYF. In DNA, the CDR3 is TGCGCCAGCAGCCCCGGACTAGTAGGGCGGCAAGAGACCCAGTACTTC.

The chain combines TRBV6-6 with TRBJ1-3, with unresolved D. The V end was cut by 0 bases, the J end by 0 bases, with 6 bases between. The germline CDR1 and CDR2 sequences are MNHNY and SVGAGI (reference sequence). The length of the CDR3 is 15 residues. The CDR3 sequence: CASSYSRVSGNTIYF. CDR3 in DNA: TGTGCCAGCAGTTACTCGAGGGTCTCTGGAAACACCATATATTTT.

The chain employs TRBV28 and TRBJ2-1, with 8 positions matching TRBD1. CDR1 and CDR2 (germline): MDHEN, SYDVKM. V lost 2 bases and J lost 8; bases outside the gene matches: 8. The CDR3 is 15 residues long. This chain's CDR3 is CASSLVDRAGDEQFF. Here the CDR3 DNA reads TGTGCCAGCAGTTTAGTGGACAGGGCGGGTGATGAGCAGTTCTTC.

This chain links TRBV28 with TRBJ2-2, with 10 positions matching TRBD1. This CDR3 contains 15 residues. CDR1 and CDR2 (germline): MDHEN, SYDVKM. The V gene end was trimmed by 8 bases and the J gene end by 7 bases; junction bases not matched to a gene: 10. In DNA, the CDR3 is TGTGCCAGCCTAAGTTGGGACAGGGGTAACGGGGAGCTGTTTTTT. This codes for CASLSWDRGNGELFF.

This chain links TRBV3-1 (or the pseudogene TRBV3-2) with TRBJ1-5; D ambiguous. Germline V gene sequence: CDR1 LGHDT, CDR2 YNNKEL (reference sequence). This CDR3 has 16 amino acids. V lost 1 base and J lost 6, with 16 bases in between. CDR3 amino acids: CASSQGGRYPSQPQHF. The CDR3 DNA reads as TGTGCCAGCAGCCAAGGTGGCAGGTACCCCAGTCAGCCCCAGCATTTT.

In regard to this clone: In the same sample, other DNA sequences code for this CDR3. This chain links TRBV12-3 or TRBV12-4 with TRBJ2-5, with D possibly TRBD2 on 6 matching bases. V lost 3 bases and J 3 bases, leaving 8 bases between the germline ends. The CDR3 loop spans 13 amino acids. CDR3 amino acids: CASSLGGEETQYF. DNA for the CDR3: TGTGCCAGCAGTTTGGGCGGGGAAGAGACCCAGTACTTC.

As regards this clone: Distinct nucleotide sequences in the sample also encode this CDR3. This chain connects TRBV12-3 or TRBV12-4 to TRBJ1-5; no definite D call. The CDR3 runs 13 residues. With 1 base removed from V and 4 bases from J, the gap between germline ends came to 5 bases. The CDR3 sequence: CASSLGRNQPQHF. CDR3 bases: TGTGCCAGCAGTTTAGGGCGGAATCAGCCCCAGCATTTT.

The CDR3 reads CASSTQGLMTNEKLFF. The CDR3 DNA sequence: TGTGCCAGCTCAACTCAGGGTTTGATGACTAATGAAAAACTGTTTTTT. The chain has TRBV18 and TRBJ1-4; possibly TRBD1 for D (5 bases). V gave up 5 bases and J gave up 2 bases, with 15 bases separating them. The germline CDR1 and CDR2 sequences are KGHSH and LQKENI. There are 16 residues in the CDR3. The whole variable domain, filled in from reference TRBV18 and TRBJ1-4, reads NAGVMQNPRHLVRRRGQEARLRCSPMKGHSHVYWYRQLPEEGLKFMVYLQKENIIDESGMPKERFSAEFPKEGPSILRIQQVVRGDSAAYFCASSTQGLMTNEKLFFGSGTQLSVL.

The rearrangement uses TRBV28 and TRBJ1-3; D is undetermined. Germline V lookup: CDR1 MDHEN, CDR2 SYDVKM. Trimming took off 3 bases at V and 0 bases at J, with 9 bases between the two ends. There are 15 residues in the CDR3. CDR3 nucleotide sequence: TGTGCCAGCAGTTTTGGCCTTTACTCTGGAAACACCATATATTTT. Translated, it gives CASSFGLYSGNTIYF.

In this sample, this clone turned up a few times. Written as DNA, the CDR3 is TGTGCCAGCAGCCCCGAGATGTCGGGAGGAATGAAGCAGTTCTTC. It specifies CASSPEMSGGMKQFF. V gene TRBV6-5 combines with J gene TRBJ2-1; 7 positions match TRBD2. The CDR3 runs to 15 residues. CDR1 and CDR2 from the germline V gene are MNHEY and SVGAGI. J gave up 11 bases and V 6 bases, and 16 bases lay outside the gene matches.

The DNA of the CDR3 is TGCGCCAGCAGTCAATCTCTGGGCCTAGCCAAGACCCAGTACTTC. Residues: CASSQSLGLAKTQYF. The chain links TRBV23-1 to TRBJ2-5, with a tentative D call TRBD2 (5 bases). TRBV23-1 is assigned to the ORF class and has an uncertain function. Trimming took off 0 bases at V and 6 bases at J, with 14 bases between the two ends. This CDR3 has 15 amino acids.

This sequence joins TRBV3-1 (or the pseudogene TRBV3-2) and TRBJ2-2; 11 bases match TRBD2. The CDR3 runs 16 residues. Germline-derived CDR1 and CDR2 are LGHDT and YNNKEL (reference sequence). Unmatched junction bases numbered 4, after V lost 1 base and J lost 6 bases. The CDR3 loop is CASSQAASGGPGELFF. The CDR3 region has the DNA TGTGCCAGCAGCCAAGCGGCTAGCGGGGGGCCCGGGGAGCTGTTTTTT.

The rearrangement links TRBV24-1 to TRBJ2-5; D may be TRBD2 (5 bases). Deletions cut 3 bases from V and 4 bases from J, with 14 bases between. CDR3 size: 15 residues. The germline CDR1 and CDR2 sequences are KGHDR and SFDVKD. The CDR3 sequence is CATSDASGMAETQYF. The CDR3 coding sequence is TGTGCCACCAGTGATGCGTCGGGGATGGCAGAGACCCAGTACTTC.

The chain recombines TRBV6-5 with TRBJ2-1; weak D call: TRBD2 (6 bases). Germline V gene lookup returns CDR1 MNHEY and CDR2 SVGAGI. V lost 6 bases and J 8 bases, leaving 17 bases between the germline ends. The CDR3 spans 14 residues. CDR3 nucleotides: TGTGCCAGCAGCCCGGGACTCCTACTCCATGAGCAGTTCTTC. Its protein product is CASSPGLLLHEQFF.

This rearrangement joins TRBV27 to TRBJ1-2; D is unresolved. Germline-derived CDR1 and CDR2 are MNHEY and SMNVEV (reference sequence). CDR3 length: 14 amino acids. Trimming left V 2 bases short and J 4 bases short, with 11 bases between. The CDR3 region has the DNA TGTGCCAGCAGTTTAAGAGGGTTGGGCTATGGCTACACCTTC. It encodes CASSLRGLGYGYTF.

The CDR3 sequence is CASSDSRNQPQHF. CDR3 DNA: TGCGCCAGCAGTGACTCCCGCAATCAGCCCCAGCATTTT. The V gene is TRBV10-2, the J gene TRBJ1-5; D is unclear. Germline V gene sequence: CDR1 WSHSY, CDR2 SAAADI. V lost 3 bases and J 2 bases, leaving 5 bases between the germline ends. The CDR3 sequence is 13 residues long.

This clone has only one observation. The chain recombines TRBV30 with TRBJ1-5; weak D call: TRBD1 (5 bases). V lost 0 bases to trimming and J lost 4 bases, with 13 bases between them. The V gene's germline CDR1 is GTSNPN and CDR2 SVGIG (reference sequence). The CDR3 sequence is 15 residues long. CDR3 DNA sequence: TGTGCCTGGAGTGTCCCCTTTTCAGGGAATCAGCCCCAGCATTTT. Translation: CAWSVPFSGNQPQHF.

This chain uses TRBV28 with TRBJ1-5, with a possible D match to TRBD1 (6 bases). V gave up 7 bases and J gave up 0 bases, with 28 bases separating them. There are 20 residues in the CDR3. From germline, CDR1 is MDHEN and CDR2 SYDVKM. The CDR3 region has the DNA TGTGCCAGCAACTACTTGCCCGGGACACCAGAAGTTTATAGCAATCAGCCCCAGCATTTT. Its protein product is CASNYLPGTPEVYSNQPQHF.

J is TRBJ2-1 and V is TRBV2; TRBD2 aligns across 12 bases. The CDR3 runs 15 residues. J was trimmed by 5 bases and V by 7 bases; bases with no gene match: 6. Germline CDR1 reads SNHLY; CDR2 reads FYNNEI. CDR3 DNA: TGTGCCAGCACCAAAACTAGCGGGGGGAACAATGAGCAGTTCTTC. This encodes CASTKTSGGNNEQFF. Full variable domain (remainder filled in from reference TRBV2 and TRBJ2-1): EPEVTQTPSHQVTQMGQEVILRCVPISNHLYFYWYRQILGQKVEFLVSFYNNEISEKSEIFDDQFSVERPDGSNFTLKIRSTKLEDSAMYFCASTKTSGGNNEQFFGPGTRLTVL.